Listed here are 6 T cell receptor beta chains from one sample, sequenced in a study of cytomegalovirus exposure and HLA in healthy donors. TCRdb keeps only in-frame clones here, not all; method: immunoSEQ multiplex PCR. This table holds more than 150,000 clones, more than 75% found once. Source material: PBMCs. The receptors were gathered from a man between 18 and 29 years old in good health and CMV-seronegative.

This chain's CDR3 is CSVRTGGMGYNEQFF. In nucleotides, the CDR3 is TGCAGCGTTAGGACAGGGGGCATGGGATACAATGAGCAGTTCTTC. The gene calls are TRBV29-1 and TRBJ2-1; TRBD1 agrees at 11 bases. With V trimmed by 5 bases and J by 4 bases, 7 bases remained unmatched. There are 15 residues in the CDR3. Germline V lookup: CDR1 SQVTM, CDR2 ANQGSEA.

In this sample, this clone turned up a few times. This chain connects TRBV6-5 to TRBJ1-1; D ambiguous. CDR1 MNHEY and CDR2 SVGAGI come from the germline V gene. Trimming stripped 5 bases from V and 0 bases from J, with 7 bases between. This CDR3 contains 13 residues. CDR3 loop: CASSDKMNTEAFF. CDR3 DNA sequence: TGTGCCAGCAGTGACAAAATGAACACTGAAGCTTTCTTT.

This clone was found once. V and J are TRBV29-1 and TRBJ2-3; 9 nucleotides align to TRBD2. V was clipped by 7 bases and J by 6 bases; unmatched bases: 5. Per the germline V gene, CDR1 is SQVTM and CDR2 is ANQGSEA. This CDR3 comprises 12 residues. The chain's CDR3 is CSGSSGGDTQYF. CDR3 DNA: TGCAGCGGCAGTAGCGGGGGTGATACGCAGTATTTT.

J is TRBJ2-5 and V is TRBV28; 8 bases are shared with TRBD1. In germline, CDR1 is MDHEN, CDR2 SYDVKM. V shed 4 bases, J shed 3 bases, and the junction held 1 base outside the gene matches. The CDR3 has 13 residues. CDR3 region: CASSSGQEETQYF. The CDR3, as DNA: TGTGCCAGCAGTTCGGGACAGGAAGAGACCCAGTACTTC.

The chain uses TRBV19 and TRBJ2-3; 9 nucleotides align to TRBD2. Trimming cost V 3 bases and J 2 bases; bases outside gene matches: 3. The germline gives CDR1 LNHDA, CDR2 SQIVND (reference sequence). The CDR3 extends over 15 amino acids. This CDR3 reads CASSIPSGVTDTQYF. The CDR3 DNA sequence: TGTGCCAGTAGTATTCCTAGCGGGGTCACAGATACGCAGTATTTT.

The chain links TRBV21-1 to TRBJ1-2. TRBV21-1 is deemed a pseudogene. CDR3 length: 12 residues. CDR3: CASSRSYYGYTF. The CDR3 DNA sequence: TGTGCCAGCAGCAGGAGTTACTATGGCTACACCTTC.